This T cell receptor beta chain was obtained from a study of T cells expressing NK-cell markers. Study as a whole: Researchers got TCR beta repertoires out of sorted CD3+CD56+NKG2C+, CD3+CD56+NKG2C- and CD3+CD56-NKG2C+ T cells. The authors sequenced eight donors, of whom seven were HCMV-seropositive and one was seronegative. Regarding the study as a whole: These same clonotypes (in several donors) also led the CD3+CD56-NKG2C+ fraction.

In generating TCR beta cDNA, 5'RACE template switching with UMIs was used. TCRdb reprocessed the 5' RACE reads; each CDR3 protein has one entry and no DNA is given. The sample has approximately 440,000 distinct CDR3 sequences. This CDR3 has 16 residues. Germline V gene data show CDR1 as SGHTA and CDR2 as FQGNSA. For this clonotype: Its target is unknown.

The sample comprised blood T cells: a sorted CD56 or NKG2C T cell subset, CD4+ or CD8+ T cells, or bulk PBMC T cells (not recorded which). This receptor was identified in a woman aged 45-59 years in good health. This chain links TRBV7-2 with TRBJ2-7; the D gene TCRdb calls, TRBD2, cannot be checked with no DNA. CDR3 sequence: CASSFISVEASYEQYF.